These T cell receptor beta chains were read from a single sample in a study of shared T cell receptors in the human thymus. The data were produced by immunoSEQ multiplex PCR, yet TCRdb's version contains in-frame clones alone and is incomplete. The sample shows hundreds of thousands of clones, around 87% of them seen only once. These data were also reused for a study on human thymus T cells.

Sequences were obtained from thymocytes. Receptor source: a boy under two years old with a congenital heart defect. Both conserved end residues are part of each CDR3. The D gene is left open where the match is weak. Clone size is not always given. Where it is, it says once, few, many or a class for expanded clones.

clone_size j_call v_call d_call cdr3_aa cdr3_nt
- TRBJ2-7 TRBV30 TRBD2 CAWSVQIAGPPYEQYF TGTGCCTGGAGTGTCCAAATAGCGGGACCCCCCTACGAGCAGTACTTC
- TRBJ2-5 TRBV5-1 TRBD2 CASSVGTSGTETQYF TGCGCCAGCAGCGTCGGGACTAGCGGGACGGAGACCCAGTACTTC
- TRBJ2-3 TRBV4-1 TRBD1 CASSLKTGVHTDTQYF TGCGCCAGCAGCCTAAAGACAGGGGTTCACACAGATACGCAGTATTTT
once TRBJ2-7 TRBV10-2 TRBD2 CASSESGSGRHEQYF TGCGCCAGCAGTGAGTCGGGTAGCGGGAGGCACGAGCAGTACTTC
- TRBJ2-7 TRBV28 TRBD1 CASSSEGQGFPYEQYF TGTGCCAGCAGTTCAGAGGGACAGGGGTTTCCTTACGAGCAGTACTTC
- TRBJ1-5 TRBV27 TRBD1 CASSLGFAGTGLGNQPQHF TGTGCCAGCAGTTTAGGATTCGCCGGGACAGGGTTGGGCAATCAGCCCCAGCATTTT
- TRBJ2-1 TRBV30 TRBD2 CAWRSRWREGRVEQFF TGTGCCTGGAGGTCTAGGTGGCGGGAGGGCCGTGTTGAGCAGTTCTTC
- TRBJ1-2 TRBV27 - CASSFRGAVGNYGYTF TGTGCCAGCAGTTTTCGGGGGGCAGTGGGAAACTATGGCTACACCTTC
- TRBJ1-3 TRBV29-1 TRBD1 CSVDLDRGPGNTIYF TGCAGCGTTGACCTTGACAGGGGGCCTGGAAACACCATATATTTT
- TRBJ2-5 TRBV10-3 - CAISESLGVYQETQYF TGTGCCATCAGTGAGTCGTTGGGAGTGTACCAAGAGACCCAGTACTTC
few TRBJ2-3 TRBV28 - CASRRDTPRTDTQYF TGTGCCAGCAGAAGGGACACCCCGCGCACAGATACGCAGTATTTT
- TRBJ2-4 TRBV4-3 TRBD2 CASSQDLGERGLAGSKNIQYF TGCGCCAGCAGCCAAGATCTAGGGGAGCGGGGACTAGCGGGATCGAAAAACATTCAGTACTTC
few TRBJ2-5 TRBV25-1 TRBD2 CASSVAGSQETQYF TGTGCCAGCAGTGTAGCGGGGTCTCAAGAGACCCAGTACTTC
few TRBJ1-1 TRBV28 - CASSPRQSTEAFF TGTGCCAGCAGTCCCCGACAATCCACTGAAGCTTTCTTT
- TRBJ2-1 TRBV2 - CASSEGAREFF TGTGCCAGCAGTGAGGGGGCCAGGGAGTTCTTC
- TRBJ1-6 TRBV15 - CATSRAGSPLHF TGTGCCACCAGCAGAGCCGGTTCACCCCTCCACTTT
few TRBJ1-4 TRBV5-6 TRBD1 CASSREGQGREKLFF TGTGCCAGCAGCCGAGAGGGACAGGGGCGTGAAAAACTGTTTTTT
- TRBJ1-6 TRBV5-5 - CASSHPEFYSPLHF TGTGCCAGCAGCCACCCTGAGTTTTATTCACCCCTCCACTTT
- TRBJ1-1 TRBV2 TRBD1 CASSEAFETGANTGWNTEAFF TGTGCCAGCAGTGAAGCCTTCGAGACAGGGGCTAATACGGGTTGGAACACTGAAGCTTTCTTT
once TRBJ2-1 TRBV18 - CASSPPGASSANNEQFF TGTGCCAGCTCACCACCGGGGGCGTCGAGCGCTAACAATGAGCAGTTCTTC
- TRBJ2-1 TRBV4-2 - CASSHLPSRSSYNEQFF TGTGCCAGCAGCCATTTACCATCTCGCAGCTCCTACAATGAGCAGTTCTTC
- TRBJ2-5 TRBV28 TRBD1 CASRPRDRGRQETQYF TGTGCCAGCAGACCTCGGGACAGGGGGAGACAAGAGACCCAGTACTTC
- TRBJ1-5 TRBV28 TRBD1 CASSSPGQGPNQPQHF TGTGCCAGCAGTTCACCGGGACAGGGGCCCAATCAGCCCCAGCATTTT
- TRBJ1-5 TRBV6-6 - CASSYSGQYNQPQHF TGTGCCAGCAGTTACTCGGGCCAGTACAATCAGCCCCAGCATTTT
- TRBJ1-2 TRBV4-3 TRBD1 CASSQEGGYRGQIGYGYTF TGCGCCAGCAGCCAAGAAGGGGGCTACAGGGGGCAGATTGGCTATGGCTACACCTTC
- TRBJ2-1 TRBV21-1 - CASSKACDLGLYNEQFF TGTGCCAGCAGCAAAGCCTGTGACTTGGGACTCTACAATGAGCAGTTCTTC
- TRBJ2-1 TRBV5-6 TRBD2 CASSLRTSGARSYNEQFF TGTGCCAGCAGCTTGAGGACTAGCGGGGCCCGCTCCTACAATGAGCAGTTCTTC
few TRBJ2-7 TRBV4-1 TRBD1 CASTPHERFGQGSYEQYF TGCGCCAGCACCCCTCATGAGAGGTTCGGACAGGGCTCCTACGAGCAGTACTTC
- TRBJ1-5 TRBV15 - CATSRPGHYSNQPQHF TGTGCCACCAGCAGACCCGGACACTATAGCAATCAGCCCCAGCATTTT
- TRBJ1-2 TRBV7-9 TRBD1 CASSPDRVHYGYTF TGTGCCAGCAGCCCCGACAGGGTGCACTATGGCTACACCTTC
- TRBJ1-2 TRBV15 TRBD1 CATSRDLSFGDRVNGYTF TGTGCCACCAGCAGAGATCTCAGTTTCGGGGACAGGGTCAATGGCTACACCTTC
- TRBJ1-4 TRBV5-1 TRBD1 CASSFGTGGTFDEKLFF TGCGCCAGCAGCTTCGGGACAGGGGGCACATTTGATGAAAAACTGTTTTTT
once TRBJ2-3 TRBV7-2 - CASSTSLEASTDTQYF TGTGCCAGCAGCACCTCACTAGAAGCTAGCACAGATACGCAGTATTTT
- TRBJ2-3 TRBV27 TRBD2 CASSPRLAGPDTQYF TGTGCCAGCAGTCCGCGACTAGCGGGACCAGATACGCAGTATTTT
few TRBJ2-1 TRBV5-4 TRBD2 CASSLEGTSGGACNEQFF TGTGCCAGCAGCTTGGAGGGAACTAGCGGGGGGGCGTGCAATGAGCAGTTCTTC
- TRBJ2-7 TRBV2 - CASSDPQNSSYEQYF TGTGCCAGCAGTGATCCGCAGAACAGCTCCTACGAGCAGTACTTC
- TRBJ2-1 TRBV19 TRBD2 CASSIEKGRAGSYNEQFF TGTGCCAGTAGTATAGAAAAAGGGAGGGCGGGCTCCTACAATGAGCAGTTCTTC
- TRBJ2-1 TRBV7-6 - CASSLAGHSVPFYEQFF TGTGCCAGCAGCTTAGCTGGTCATTCGGTCCCCTTCTATGAGCAGTTCTTC
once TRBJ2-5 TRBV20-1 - CSGRTQETQYF TGCAGTGGACGGACACAAGAGACCCAGTACTTC
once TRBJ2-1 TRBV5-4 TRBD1 CASSVNRGPGNEQFF TGTGCCAGCAGCGTGAACAGGGGGCCGGGCAATGAGCAGTTCTTC
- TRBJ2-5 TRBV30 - CAWSGQGNQETQYF TGTGCCTGGAGTGGTCAGGGGAATCAAGAGACCCAGTACTTC
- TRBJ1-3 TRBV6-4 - CASSPKTGSSGNTIYF TGTGCCAGCAGTCCCAAGACAGGAAGCTCTGGAAACACCATATATTTT
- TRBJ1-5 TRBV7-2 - CASSLSGADSNQPQHF TGTGCCAGCAGCTTATCAGGGGCGGATAGCAATCAGCCCCAGCATTTT
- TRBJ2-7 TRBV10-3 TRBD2 CAISDGLAGTAYEQYF TGTGCCATCAGTGATGGACTAGCGGGGACCGCCTACGAGCAGTACTTC
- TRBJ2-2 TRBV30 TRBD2 CAWTLRSGRGTGELFF TGTGCCTGGACTTTACGGAGCGGGAGAGGCACCGGGGAGCTGTTTTTT
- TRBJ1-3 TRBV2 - CASSGSEHSGNTIYF TGTGCCAGCAGTGGCAGCGAGCACTCTGGAAACACCATATATTTT
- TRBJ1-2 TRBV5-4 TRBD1 CASSSNPGQGVYGYTF TGTGCCAGCAGCTCAAACCCCGGACAGGGGGTGTATGGCTACACCTTC
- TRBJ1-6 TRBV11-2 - CASSFGAGTPLHF TGTGCCAGCAGCTTTGGGGCAGGCACACCCCTCCACTTT
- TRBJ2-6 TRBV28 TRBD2 CASTSPGGSGANVLTF TGTGCCAGCACCTCCCCGGGAGGCTCTGGGGCCAACGTCCTGACTTTC
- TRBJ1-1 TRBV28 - CASSFQTGARAEAFF TGTGCCAGCAGTTTCCAGACAGGAGCAAGGGCTGAAGCTTTCTTT
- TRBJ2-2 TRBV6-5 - CASSYSRSRYTGELFF TGTGCCAGCAGTTACTCGAGGAGCCGATACACCGGGGAGCTGTTTTTT
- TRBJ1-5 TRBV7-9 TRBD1 CASSWGQSNQPQHF TGTGCCAGCAGCTGGGGACAGTCTAATCAGCCCCAGCATTTT
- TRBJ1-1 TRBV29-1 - CSVKEGDTEAFF TGCAGCGTTAAGGAAGGGGACACTGAAGCTTTCTTT
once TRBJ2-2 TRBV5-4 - CASSLQANTGELFF TGTGCCAGCAGCTTGCAGGCGAACACCGGGGAGCTGTTTTTT
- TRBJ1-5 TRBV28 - CASSYPTGAYQPQHF TGTGCCAGCAGTTACCCGACAGGTGCCTATCAGCCCCAGCATTTT
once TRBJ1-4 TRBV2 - CASSGRGTINEKLFF TGTGCCAGCAGTGGCAGAGGAACTATTAATGAAAAACTGTTTTTT
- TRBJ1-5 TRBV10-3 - CAISELVSGPQHF TGTGCCATCAGTGAGTTAGTTAGTGGGCCCCAGCATTTT
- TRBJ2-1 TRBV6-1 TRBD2 CAAMREGRGDNEQFF TGTGCCGCCATGCGGGAGGGCAGAGGGGACAATGAGCAGTTCTTC